This TCR beta chain was sequenced in a study of blood T cells in healthy people across ages. Study-wide results and caveats: Per million T cells, TCR beta diversity dropped about linearly as age rose.

Then a second PCR, running roughly 7 to 11 cycles, was carried out with a sample-barcoded 5' primer and a J-beta primer mix. TCRdb re-called the 5' RACE reads through MiXCR, storing one row per CDR3 protein. Counted here are around 500,000 distinct CDR3 sequences, around 48% occurring once; the ten biggest clones make up 20% to 25%. Only a few counts were recorded for this clonotype. Its target is not known. Germline CDR1 and CDR2: SQVTM and ANQGSEA. The CDR3 extends over 15 amino acids. The V gene end was trimmed by 1 base and the J gene end by 5 bases; junction bases not matched to a gene: 8. The receptor's source is a man older than 75 in good health. What was sequenced was blood. This chain joins TRBV29-1 and TRBJ2-3; TRBD2 matches 8 bases. The DNA for the CDR3 is TGCAGCGTTGAAGGGTCGCGTAGCGGGGTAGATACGCAGTATTTT. Its protein product is CSVEGSRSGVDTQYF.